These T cell receptor beta chains were read from a single sample in a study of molecular identifiers for immune sequencing clone quantification. A single record per CDR3 protein comes from TCRdb applying MiXCR to the PCR reads. The sample holds around 480,000 distinct CDR3 sequences, roughly 24% seen once. Sequences were obtained from naive CD8+ T cells from blood, with Jurkat cell RNA spiked in. The receptors stem from a human donor in good health. Some libraries in this study had Jurkat cell RNA spiked in. CDR3s include the opening cysteine and the closing phenylalanine or tryptophan. Each record gives: D gene, clone size, J gene, V gene, CDR3 protein, CDR3 DNA. A D gene is named only where the DNA matches it firmly. Expanded clones are given a class, and other clones once, few, many or no size at all.

d_gene: NA
abundance: many
j_gene: TRBJ2-5
v_gene: TRBV12-3/TRBV12-4
CDR3aa: CASSILGDQETQYF
CDR3nt: TGTGCCAGTAGTATCTTAGGGGATCAAGAGACCCAGTACTTC

d_gene: NA
abundance: NA
j_gene: TRBJ2-3
v_gene: TRBV12-3/TRBV12-4
CDR3aa: CASGFGVDTQYF
CDR3nt: TGTGCCAGCGGTTTCGGGGTAGATACGCAGTATTTT

d_gene: NA
abundance: many
j_gene: TRBJ2-1
v_gene: TRBV29-1
CDR3aa: CSVEEGGGPGYNEQFF
CDR3nt: TGCAGCGTTGAAGAAGGGGGAGGGCCGGGGTACAATGAGCAGTTCTTC

d_gene: NA
abundance: many
j_gene: TRBJ1-5
v_gene: TRBV4-3
CDR3aa: CASSQDVGRNQPQHF
CDR3nt: TGCGCCAGCAGCCAAGATGTGGGCAGGAATCAGCCCCAGCATTTT

d_gene: TRBD1
abundance: few
j_gene: TRBJ2-5
v_gene: TRBV12-3/TRBV12-4
CDR3aa: CASIPGQGPMAQYF
CDR3nt: TGTGCCAGCATCCCGGGACAGGGGCCTATGGCCCAGTACTTC

d_gene: NA
abundance: many
j_gene: TRBJ1-1
v_gene: TRBV29-1
CDR3aa: CSVAAPEAFF
CDR3nt: TGCAGCGTTGCTGCCCCTGAAGCTTTCTTT

d_gene: TRBD1
abundance: NA
j_gene: TRBJ1-1
v_gene: TRBV3-1
CDR3aa: CASSPTGDRFMNTEAFF
CDR3nt: TGTGCCAGCAGCCCCACCGGGGACAGGTTCATGAACACTGAAGCTTTCTTT

d_gene: TRBD1
abundance: many
j_gene: TRBJ1-5
v_gene: TRBV28
CDR3aa: CASSLRQGENQPQHF
CDR3nt: TGTGCCAGCAGTCTCCGACAGGGAGAGAATCAGCCCCAGCATTTT

d_gene: NA
abundance: few
j_gene: TRBJ2-7
v_gene: TRBV27
CDR3aa: CASSLSQGSLSYEQYF
CDR3nt: TGTGCCAGCAGTTTATCCCAGGGCTCCCTAAGCTACGAGCAGTACTTC

d_gene: NA
abundance: few
j_gene: TRBJ2-3
v_gene: TRBV24-1
CDR3aa: CATSEPDDTDTQYF
CDR3nt: TGTGCCACCAGTGAACCTGACGACACAGATACGCAGTATTTT

d_gene: NA
abundance: NA
j_gene: TRBJ1-1
v_gene: TRBV4-3
CDR3aa: CASSQGPVWTEAFF
CDR3nt: TGCGCCAGCAGCCAAGGACCGGTATGGACTGAAGCTTTCTTT

d_gene: TRBD1
abundance: many
j_gene: TRBJ2-3
v_gene: TRBV7-9
CDR3aa: CASSLVGTGPDTQYF
CDR3nt: TGTGCCAGCAGCTTAGTCGGGACAGGGCCCGATACGCAGTATTTT

d_gene: NA
abundance: NA
j_gene: TRBJ1-1
v_gene: TRBV30
CDR3aa: CAWGRWSEAFF
CDR3nt: TGTGCCTGGGGGAGGTGGTCTGAAGCTTTCTTT

d_gene: NA
abundance: few
j_gene: TRBJ1-4
v_gene: TRBV28
CDR3aa: CASSPGGGKLFF
CDR3nt: TGTGCCAGCTCGCCAGGTGGGGGAAAACTGTTTTTT

d_gene: TRBD1
abundance: once
j_gene: TRBJ1-1
v_gene: TRBV6-2/TRBV6-3
CDR3aa: CGSSYLTGTEAFF
CDR3nt: TGTGGCAGCAGTTACTTGACAGGGACTGAAGCTTTCTTT

d_gene: TRBD2
abundance: once
j_gene: TRBJ2-3
v_gene: TRBV7-2
CDR3aa: CASSPLLSGGAGTQYF
CDR3nt: TGTGCCAGCAGCCCCCTATTGAGCGGGGGAGCAGGTACGCAGTATTTT

d_gene: NA
abundance: few
j_gene: TRBJ1-5
v_gene: TRBV4-1
CDR3aa: CASSPRHSNQPQHF
CDR3nt: TGCGCCAGCAGCCCAAGACATAGCAATCAGCCCCAGCATTTT

d_gene: NA
abundance: NA
j_gene: TRBJ2-2
v_gene: TRBV7-6
CDR3aa: CASSIGTAGTGGLFF
CDR3nt: TGTGCCAGCAGCATTGGGACAGCGGGCACCGGGGGGCTGTTTTTT

d_gene: NA
abundance: many
j_gene: TRBJ2-2
v_gene: TRBV29-1
CDR3aa: CSVGLANTGELFF
CDR3nt: TGCAGCGTTGGGCTGGCGAACACCGGGGAGCTGTTTTTT

d_gene: NA
abundance: many
j_gene: TRBJ2-2
v_gene: TRBV7-6
CDR3aa: CASSFTGTNTGELFF
CDR3nt: TGTGCCAGCAGCTTCACCGGGACAAACACCGGGGAGCTGTTTTTT

d_gene: NA
abundance: many
j_gene: TRBJ1-5
v_gene: TRBV28
CDR3aa: CASSSRRGIAAQHF
CDR3nt: TGTGCCAGCAGTTCCCGCAGGGGTATCGCAGCCCAGCATTTT

d_gene: NA
abundance: NA
j_gene: TRBJ2-7
v_gene: TRBV10-2
CDR3aa: CASSESSVGVWNEQYF
CDR3nt: TGCGCCAGCAGTGAGTCGAGTGTTGGGGTTTGGAACGAGCAGTACTTC

d_gene: NA
abundance: many
j_gene: TRBJ1-2
v_gene: TRBV7-9
CDR3aa: CASSPTGGIYGYTF
CDR3nt: TGTGCCAGCAGCCCGACTGGGGGAATTTATGGCTACACCTTC

d_gene: NA
abundance: many
j_gene: TRBJ2-7
v_gene: TRBV7-9
CDR3aa: CASSVKSGGSYEQYF
CDR3nt: TGTGCCAGCAGCGTGAAGTCCGGAGGTAGCTACGAGCAGTACTTC

d_gene: NA
abundance: few
j_gene: TRBJ2-3
v_gene: TRBV6-4
CDR3aa: CASSEIIGGLTDTQYF
CDR3nt: TGTGCCAGCAGTGAGATTATAGGGGGACTCACAGATACGCAGTATTTT

d_gene: TRBD1
abundance: many
j_gene: TRBJ2-4
v_gene: TRBV6-5
CDR3aa: CASSSGTVVKNIQYF
CDR3nt: TGTGCCAGCAGCTCCGGGACAGTGGTCAAAAACATTCAGTACTTC

d_gene: TRBD1
abundance: NA
j_gene: TRBJ2-7
v_gene: TRBV19
CDR3aa: CASSIAPGQGPYEQYF
CDR3nt: TGTGCCAGTAGTATAGCCCCGGGACAGGGCCCCTACGAGCAGTACTTC

d_gene: NA
abundance: NA
j_gene: TRBJ1-4
v_gene: TRBV19
CDR3aa: CASSIDLTEKLIF
CDR3nt: TGTGCCAGTAGTATAGATCTCACCGAAAAACTGATTTTT

d_gene: NA
abundance: few
j_gene: TRBJ2-7
v_gene: TRBV6-1
CDR3aa: CASSERPSAYEQYF
CDR3nt: TGTGCCAGCAGTGAGCGACCCAGTGCCTACGAGCAGTACTTC

d_gene: NA
abundance: NA
j_gene: TRBJ2-1
v_gene: TRBV29-1
CDR3aa: CSVEERDNCNEQFF
CDR3nt: TGCAGCGTTGAAGAACGAGACAATTGCAATGAGCAGTTCTTC

d_gene: TRBD1
abundance: few
j_gene: TRBJ2-5
v_gene: TRBV5-1
CDR3aa: CASSPLTGHETQYF
CDR3nt: TGCGCCAGCAGCCCATTGACAGGGCACGAGACCCAGTACTTC

d_gene: NA
abundance: many
j_gene: TRBJ2-5
v_gene: TRBV7-9
CDR3aa: CASSSTEETQYF
CDR3nt: TGTGCCAGCAGCTCGACAGAAGAGACCCAGTACTTC

d_gene: NA
abundance: few
j_gene: TRBJ2-7
v_gene: TRBV25-1
CDR3aa: CASSESGRAYEQYF
CDR3nt: TGTGCCAGCAGTGAATCGGGCAGGGCCTACGAGCAGTACTTC

d_gene: NA
abundance: NA
j_gene: TRBJ2-7
v_gene: TRBV5-1
CDR3aa: CASSSGQGTQYEQYF
CDR3nt: TGCGCCAGCAGCTCGGGGCAGGGGACCCAATACGAGCAGTACTTC

d_gene: NA
abundance: NA
j_gene: TRBJ1-4
v_gene: TRBV7-9
CDR3aa: CASSRGQLEKLFF
CDR3nt: TGTGCCAGCAGCCGAGGACAGCTTGAAAAACTGTTTTTT

d_gene: TRBD1
abundance: NA
j_gene: TRBJ1-2
v_gene: TRBV12-3/TRBV12-4
CDR3aa: CASSRQGQGADYGYTF
CDR3nt: TGTGCCAGCAGTCGACAGGGACAGGGGGCGGACTATGGCTACACCTTC

d_gene: TRBD1
abundance: few
j_gene: TRBJ1-6
v_gene: TRBV13
CDR3aa: CASSPDRGHSPLHF
CDR3nt: TGTGCCAGCAGCCCTGACAGGGGGCATTCACCCCTCCACTTT

d_gene: NA
abundance: NA
j_gene: TRBJ1-3
v_gene: TRBV19
CDR3aa: CASSISSSYGNTIYF
CDR3nt: TGTGCCAGTAGTATTTCGTCATCATATGGAAACACCATATATTTT

d_gene: TRBD2
abundance: NA
j_gene: TRBJ2-1
v_gene: TRBV4-2
CDR3aa: CASSQESPWTSGRNEQFF
CDR3nt: TGTGCCAGCAGCCAAGAGTCTCCTTGGACTAGCGGGCGCAATGAGCAGTTCTTC

d_gene: NA
abundance: many
j_gene: TRBJ2-7
v_gene: TRBV10-3
CDR3aa: CAISESRVEQYF
CDR3nt: TGTGCCATCAGTGAGTCGAGGGTCGAGCAGTACTTC

d_gene: NA
abundance: many
j_gene: TRBJ2-3
v_gene: TRBV28
CDR3aa: CASSPTEDTQYF
CDR3nt: TGTGCCAGCAGCCCGACAGAAGATACGCAGTATTTT